This TCR beta chain was obtained from a study of blood T cell repertoires in COVID-19. The CDR3 is 17 amino acids. V shed 1 base and J shed 0 bases, with 10 bases lying between them. In germline, CDR1 is MGHDK, CDR2 SYGVNS. TCRdb keeps only in-frame clones here, not all; method: immunoSEQ multiplex PCR. In the table there are under 300,000 clones, 65% to 90% of which are singletons. The chain links TRBV25-1 to TRBJ2-6, with a weak D call TRBD1 (5 bases). Material for sequencing was PBMCs or T cells enriched from blood (not recorded which). This receptor was obtained from a man aged 18 to 29 who had recovered from COVID-19. The CDR3 protein is CASSEWGSPSGANVLTF. In nucleotides, the CDR3 is TGTGCCAGCAGTGAATGGGGCAGCCCCTCTGGGGCCAACGTCCTGACTTTC.